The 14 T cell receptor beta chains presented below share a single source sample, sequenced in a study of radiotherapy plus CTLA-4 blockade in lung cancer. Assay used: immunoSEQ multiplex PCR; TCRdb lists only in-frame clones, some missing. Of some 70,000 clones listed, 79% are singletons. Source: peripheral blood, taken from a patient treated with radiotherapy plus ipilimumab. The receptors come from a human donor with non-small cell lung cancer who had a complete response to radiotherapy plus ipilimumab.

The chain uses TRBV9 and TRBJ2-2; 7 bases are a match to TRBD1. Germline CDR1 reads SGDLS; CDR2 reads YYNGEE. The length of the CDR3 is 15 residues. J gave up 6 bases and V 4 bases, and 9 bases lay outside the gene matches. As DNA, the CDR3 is TGTGCCAGCAGCCCCCGGGACAGCACGGCCGGGGAGCTGTTTTTT. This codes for CASSPRDSTAGELFF.

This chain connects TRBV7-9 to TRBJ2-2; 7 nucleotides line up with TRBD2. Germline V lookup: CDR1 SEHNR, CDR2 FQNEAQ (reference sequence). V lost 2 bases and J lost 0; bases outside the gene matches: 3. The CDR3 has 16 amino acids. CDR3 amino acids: CASSLQRGANTGELFF. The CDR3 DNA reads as TGTGCCAGCAGCTTACAGCGGGGCGCGAACACCGGGGAGCTGTTTTTT.

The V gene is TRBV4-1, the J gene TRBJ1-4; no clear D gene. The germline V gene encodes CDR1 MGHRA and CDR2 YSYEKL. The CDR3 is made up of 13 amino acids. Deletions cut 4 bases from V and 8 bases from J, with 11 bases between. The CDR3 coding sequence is TGCGCCAGCAGCCTGGGTCTACGGGAAAAACTGTTTTTT. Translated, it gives CASSLGLREKLFF.

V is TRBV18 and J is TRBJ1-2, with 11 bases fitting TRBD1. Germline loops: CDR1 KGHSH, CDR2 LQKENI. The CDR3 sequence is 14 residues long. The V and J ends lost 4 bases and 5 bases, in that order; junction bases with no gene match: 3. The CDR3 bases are TGTGCCAGCTCACGGGGGACAGGGGGATATGGCTACACCTTC. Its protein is CASSRGTGGYGYTF.

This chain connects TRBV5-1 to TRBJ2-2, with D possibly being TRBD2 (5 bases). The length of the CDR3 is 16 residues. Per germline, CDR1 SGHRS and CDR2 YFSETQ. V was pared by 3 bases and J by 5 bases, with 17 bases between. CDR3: CASSSKQVPGTGELFF. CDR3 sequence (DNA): TGCGCCAGCAGCTCCAAGCAGGTCCCGGGGACCGGGGAGCTGTTTTTT.

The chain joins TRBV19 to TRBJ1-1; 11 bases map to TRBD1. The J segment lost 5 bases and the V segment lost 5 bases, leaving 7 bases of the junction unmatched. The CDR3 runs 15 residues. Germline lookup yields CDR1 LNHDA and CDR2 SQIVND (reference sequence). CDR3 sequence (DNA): TGTGCCAGTAGTGGAACGGACAGGGGGCTTACTGAAGCTTTCTTT. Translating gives CASSGTDRGLTEAFF.

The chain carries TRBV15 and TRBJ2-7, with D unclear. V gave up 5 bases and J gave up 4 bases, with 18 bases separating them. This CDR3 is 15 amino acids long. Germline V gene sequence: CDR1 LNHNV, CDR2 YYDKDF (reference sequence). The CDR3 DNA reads TGTGCCACCAGCTCCGACGTTGGGGTGTGGTACGAGCAGTACTTC. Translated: CATSSDVGVWYEQYF.

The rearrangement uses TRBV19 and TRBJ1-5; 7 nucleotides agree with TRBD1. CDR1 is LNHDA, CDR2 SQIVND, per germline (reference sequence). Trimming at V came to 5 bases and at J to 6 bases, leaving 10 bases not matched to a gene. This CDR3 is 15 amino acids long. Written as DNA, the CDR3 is TGTGCCAGTAGTTCAGGACAGGCCGGGAGTCAGCCCCAGCATTTT. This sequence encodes CASSSGQAGSQPQHF.

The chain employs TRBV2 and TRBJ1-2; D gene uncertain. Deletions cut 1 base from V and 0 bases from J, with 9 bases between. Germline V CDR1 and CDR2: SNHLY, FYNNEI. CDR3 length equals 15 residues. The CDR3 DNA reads TGTGCCAGCAGTGAAGAGGGTTCAACTAACTATGGCTACACCTTC. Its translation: CASSEEGSTNYGYTF.

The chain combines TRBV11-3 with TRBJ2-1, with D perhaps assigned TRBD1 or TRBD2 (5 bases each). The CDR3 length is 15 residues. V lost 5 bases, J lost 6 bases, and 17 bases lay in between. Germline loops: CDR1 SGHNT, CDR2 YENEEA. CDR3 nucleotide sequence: TGTGCCAGCAGCCATGCAAGGGGACGGGTCAATGAGCAGTTCTTC. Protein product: CASSHARGRVNEQFF.

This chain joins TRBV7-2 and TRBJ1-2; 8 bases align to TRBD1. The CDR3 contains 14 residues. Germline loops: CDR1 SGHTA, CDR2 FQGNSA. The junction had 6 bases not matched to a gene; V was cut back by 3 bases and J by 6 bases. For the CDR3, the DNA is TGTGCCAGCAGCTTCGGACAGGGCAGAGATGGCTACACCTTC. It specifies CASSFGQGRDGYTF. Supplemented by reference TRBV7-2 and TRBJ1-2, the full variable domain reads GAGVSQSPSNKVTEKGKDVELRCDPISGHTALYWYRQSLGQGLEFLIYFQGNSAPDKSGLPSDRFSAERTGGSVSTLTIQRTQQEDSAVYLCASSFGQGRDGYTFGSGTRLTVV.

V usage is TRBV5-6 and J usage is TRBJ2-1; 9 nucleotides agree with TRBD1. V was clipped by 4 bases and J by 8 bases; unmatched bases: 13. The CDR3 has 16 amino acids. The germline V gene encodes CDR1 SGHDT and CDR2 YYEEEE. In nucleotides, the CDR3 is TGTGCCAGCAGCCCCCTCCGGGACAGGGCCTTCCATGAGCAGTTCTTC. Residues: CASSPLRDRAFHEQFF.

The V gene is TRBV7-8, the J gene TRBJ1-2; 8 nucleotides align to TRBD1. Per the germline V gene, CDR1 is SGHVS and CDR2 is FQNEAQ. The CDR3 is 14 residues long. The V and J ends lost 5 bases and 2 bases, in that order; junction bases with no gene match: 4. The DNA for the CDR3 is TGTGCCAGCAGCACCCGACAGGGGAACTATGGCTACACCTTC. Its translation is CASSTRQGNYGYTF.

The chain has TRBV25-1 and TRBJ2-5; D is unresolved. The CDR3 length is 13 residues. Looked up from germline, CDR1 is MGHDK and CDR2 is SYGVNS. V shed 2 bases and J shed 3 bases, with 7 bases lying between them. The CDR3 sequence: CASSEAGKETQYF. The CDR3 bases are TGTGCCAGCAGTGAAGCAGGAAAAGAGACCCAGTACTTC.